Each of the 6 T cell receptor beta chains below was sequenced from the same sample in a study of blood T cell repertoires in COVID-19. Clones were sequenced by immunoSEQ multiplex PCR, and TCRdb holds only the in-frame ones, with some missing. The repertoire holds some 45,000 clones, with 80% to 90% as singletons. The specimen was peripheral blood. Every receptor here comes from a human donor in a cohort sampled during active COVID-19.

The chain employs TRBV15 and TRBJ2-3, with D tentatively TRBD1 (6 bases). The V end lost 4 bases, the J end lost 7 bases, and 15 bases lay between the germline ends. CDR3 size: 14 residues. From germline, CDR1 is LNHNV and CDR2 YYDKDF (reference sequence). CDR3 residues: CATSKLPGTNTQYF. The CDR3 bases are TGTGCCACCAGCAAATTACCTGGGACAAATACGCAGTATTTT.

This clone has just one count. CDR3 residues: CASSFLRGASIYTEAFF. The CDR3 nucleotides read TGTGCCAGCAGTTTCTTGCGGGGGGCCTCAATTTATACTGAAGCTTTCTTT. The chain recombines TRBV27 with TRBJ1-1; D is possibly TRBD1 (6 bases). Trimming pared 3 bases from V and 5 bases from J, leaving 22 bases between. Germline values: CDR1 MNHEY, CDR2 SMNVEV (reference sequence). CDR3 length: 17 amino acids.

This CDR3 is CASSLLSGVEQYF. In DNA, the CDR3 is TGTGCCAGCAGCCTCTTATCGGGGGTCGAGCAGTACTTC. V is TRBV5-5 and J is TRBJ2-7; weak D call: TRBD2 (6 bases). Looked up from germline, CDR1 is SGHKS and CDR2 is YYEKEE (reference sequence). Trimming took off 4 bases at V and 6 bases at J, with 14 bases between the two ends. The CDR3 contains 13 residues.

This chain joins TRBV6-5 and TRBJ2-1; TRBD1 matches 8 bases. The germline V gene encodes CDR1 MNHEY and CDR2 SVGAGI. Trimming removed 6 bases from V and 2 bases from J; junction bases left unmatched: 6. This CDR3 is built from 15 residues. In DNA, the CDR3 is TGTGCCAGCAGGGGGCAGGGGGCGGCCTACAATGAGCAGTTCTTC. Its protein product is CASRGQGAAYNEQFF.

The V call is TRBV27, the J call TRBJ1-6; D call uncertain. The V end was cut by 2 bases, the J end by 8 bases, with 7 bases between. Germline CDR1 reads MNHEY; CDR2 reads SMNVEV (reference sequence). The CDR3 is 13 residues long. CDR3 nucleotide sequence: TGTGCCAGCAGTTTAACGCAGGATTCACCCCTCCACTTT. This codes for CASSLTQDSPLHF.

On this clone: Relative to the germline gene, one junction end is altered; a read error may explain this. The J gene is TRBJ2-5, the V gene TRBV7-7; 8 bases are shared with TRBD1. Germline values: CDR1 SSHAT, CDR2 FNYEAQ (reference sequence). The CDR3 spans 14 residues. DNA of the CDR3: TGTGCTAGCAGCCTGACAGGGGAAGGGGAGACCCAGTACTTC. This translates into CASSLTGEGETQYF. Based on the CDR3 plus reference TRBV7-7 and TRBJ2-5, the full variable domain is GAGVSQSPRYKVTKRGQDVTLRCDPISSHATLYWYQQALGQGPEFLTYFNYEAQPDKSGLPSDRFSAERPEGSISTLTIQRTEQRDSAMYRCASSLTGEGETQYFGPGTRLLVL.